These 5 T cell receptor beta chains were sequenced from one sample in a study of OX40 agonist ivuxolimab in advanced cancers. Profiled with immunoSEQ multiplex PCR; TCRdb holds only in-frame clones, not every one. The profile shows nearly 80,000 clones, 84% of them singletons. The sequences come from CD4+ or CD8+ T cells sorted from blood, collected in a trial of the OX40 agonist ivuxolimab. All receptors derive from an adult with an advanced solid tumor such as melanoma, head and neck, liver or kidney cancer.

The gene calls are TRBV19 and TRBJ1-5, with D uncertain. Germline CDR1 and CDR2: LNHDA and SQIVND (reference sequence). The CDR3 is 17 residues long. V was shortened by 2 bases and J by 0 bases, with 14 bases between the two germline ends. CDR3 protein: CASSIWEGTYSNQPQHF. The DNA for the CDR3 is TGTGCCAGTAGTATATGGGAGGGTACGTATAGCAATCAGCCCCAGCATTTT.

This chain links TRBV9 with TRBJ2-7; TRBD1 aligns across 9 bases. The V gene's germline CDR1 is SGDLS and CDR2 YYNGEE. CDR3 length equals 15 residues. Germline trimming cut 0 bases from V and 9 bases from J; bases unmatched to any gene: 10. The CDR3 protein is CASSVEGQGSRGQYF. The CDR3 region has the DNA TGTGCCAGCAGCGTAGAGGGACAGGGAAGTAGGGGGCAGTACTTC. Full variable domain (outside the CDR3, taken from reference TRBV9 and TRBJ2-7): DSGVTQTPKHLITATGQRVTLRCSPRSGDLSVYWYQQSLDQGLQFLIQYYNGEERAKGNILERFSAQQFPDLHSELNLSSLELGDSALYFCASSVEGQGSRGQYFGPGTRLTVT.

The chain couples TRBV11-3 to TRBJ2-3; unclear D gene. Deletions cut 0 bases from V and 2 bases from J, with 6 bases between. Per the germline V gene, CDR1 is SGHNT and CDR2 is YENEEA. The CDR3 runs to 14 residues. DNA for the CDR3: TGTGCCAGCAGCTTAGATGGGAACACAGATACGCAGTATTTT. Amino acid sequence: CASSLDGNTDTQYF.

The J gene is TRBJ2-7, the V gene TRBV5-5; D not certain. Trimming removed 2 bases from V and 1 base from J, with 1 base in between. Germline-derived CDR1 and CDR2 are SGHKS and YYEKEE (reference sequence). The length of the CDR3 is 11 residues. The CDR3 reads CASSFSYEQYF. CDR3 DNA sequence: TGTGCCAGCAGCTTTTCCTACGAGCAGTACTTC.

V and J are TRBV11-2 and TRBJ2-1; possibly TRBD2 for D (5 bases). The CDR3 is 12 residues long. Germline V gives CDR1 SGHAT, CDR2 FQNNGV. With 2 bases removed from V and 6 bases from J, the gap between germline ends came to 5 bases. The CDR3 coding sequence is TGTGCCAGCAGCTTAACTAGCAATGAGCAGTTCTTC. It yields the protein CASSLTSNEQFF. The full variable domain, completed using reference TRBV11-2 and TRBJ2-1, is EAGVAQSPRYKIIEKRQSVAFWCNPISGHATLYWYQQILGQGPKLLIQFQNNGVVDDSQLPKDRFSAERLKGVDSTLKIQPAKLEDSAVYLCASSLTSNEQFFGPGTRLTVL.